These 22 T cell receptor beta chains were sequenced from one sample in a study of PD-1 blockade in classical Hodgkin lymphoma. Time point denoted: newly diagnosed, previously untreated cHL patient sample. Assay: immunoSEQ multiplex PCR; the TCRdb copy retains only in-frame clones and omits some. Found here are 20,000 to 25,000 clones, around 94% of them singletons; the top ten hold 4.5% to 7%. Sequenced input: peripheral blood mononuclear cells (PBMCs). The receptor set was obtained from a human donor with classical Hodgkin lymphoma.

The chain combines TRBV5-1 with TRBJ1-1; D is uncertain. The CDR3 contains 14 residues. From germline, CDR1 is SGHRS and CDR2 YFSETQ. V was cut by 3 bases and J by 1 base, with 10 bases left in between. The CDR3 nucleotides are TGCGCCAGCAGCTCCTCGAGTCGGAACACTGAAGCTTTCTTT. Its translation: CASSSSSRNTEAFF.

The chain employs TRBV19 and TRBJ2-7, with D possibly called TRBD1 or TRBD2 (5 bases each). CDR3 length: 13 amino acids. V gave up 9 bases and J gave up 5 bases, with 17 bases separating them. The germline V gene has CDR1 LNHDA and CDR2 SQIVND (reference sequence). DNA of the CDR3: TGTGCCAGGGGACCGGGGCGTGTAAACGAGCAGTACTTC. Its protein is CARGPGRVNEQYF.

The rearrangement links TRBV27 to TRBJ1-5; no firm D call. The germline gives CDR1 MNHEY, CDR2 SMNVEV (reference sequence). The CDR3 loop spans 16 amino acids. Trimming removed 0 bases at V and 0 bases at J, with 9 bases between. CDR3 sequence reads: CASSLSGAHSNQPQHF. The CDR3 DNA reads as TGTGCCAGCAGTTTATCGGGCGCCCATAGCAATCAGCCCCAGCATTTT.

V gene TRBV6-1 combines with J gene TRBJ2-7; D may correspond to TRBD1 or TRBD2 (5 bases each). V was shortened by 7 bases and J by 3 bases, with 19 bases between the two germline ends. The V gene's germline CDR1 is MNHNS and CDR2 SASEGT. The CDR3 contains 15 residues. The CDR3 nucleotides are TGTGCCAGCACTCAGTCCCCCGAGGGGAGCTACGAGCAGTACTTC. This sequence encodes CASTQSPEGSYEQYF.

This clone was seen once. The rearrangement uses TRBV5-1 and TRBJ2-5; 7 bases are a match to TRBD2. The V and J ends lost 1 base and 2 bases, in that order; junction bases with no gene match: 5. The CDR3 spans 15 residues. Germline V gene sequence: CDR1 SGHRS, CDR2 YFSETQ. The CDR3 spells CASSLPTSAQETQYF. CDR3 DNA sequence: TGCGCCAGCAGCTTGCCCACTAGCGCTCAAGAGACCCAGTACTTC.

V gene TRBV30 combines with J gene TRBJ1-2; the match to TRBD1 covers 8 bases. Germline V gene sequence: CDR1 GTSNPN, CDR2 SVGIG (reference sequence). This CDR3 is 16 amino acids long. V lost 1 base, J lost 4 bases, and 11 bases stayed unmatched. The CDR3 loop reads CAWSARDRPTGYGYTF. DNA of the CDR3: TGTGCCTGGAGTGCCCGGGACAGGCCCACCGGCTATGGCTACACCTTC.

The CDR3 loop reads CASSFRISRQGTKETQYF. CDR3 DNA: TGTGCCAGCAGCTTTCGGATCTCTCGACAGGGAACAAAAGAGACCCAGTACTTC. The V call is TRBV11-2, the J call TRBJ2-5; 7 positions agree with TRBD1. This CDR3 region has 18 residues. Germline assignment: CDR1 SGHAT and CDR2 FQNNGV. The ends lost 3 bases at V and 3 bases at J; junction bases unmatched: 16.

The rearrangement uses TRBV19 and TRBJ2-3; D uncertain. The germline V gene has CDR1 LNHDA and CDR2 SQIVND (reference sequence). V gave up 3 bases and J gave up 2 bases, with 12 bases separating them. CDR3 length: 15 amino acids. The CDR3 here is CASSMRRTYTDTQYF. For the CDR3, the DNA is TGTGCCAGTAGTATGCGGAGAACTTACACAGATACGCAGTATTTT.

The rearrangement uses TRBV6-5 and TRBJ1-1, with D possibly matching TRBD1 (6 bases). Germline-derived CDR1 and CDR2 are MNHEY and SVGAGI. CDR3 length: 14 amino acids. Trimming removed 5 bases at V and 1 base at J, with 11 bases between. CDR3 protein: CASSRTVGNTEAFF. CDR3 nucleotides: TGTGCCAGCAGTCGGACAGTGGGGAACACTGAAGCTTTCTTT.

CDR3 protein: CASKVDDNMNTEAFF. Written as DNA, the CDR3 is TGTGCCAGCAAGGTGGACGACAACATGAACACTGAAGCTTTCTTT. V and J are TRBV9 and TRBJ1-1, with no clear D. Germline values: CDR1 SGDLS, CDR2 YYNGEE. The CDR3 has 15 amino acids. Trimming cost V 6 bases and J 0 bases, with 15 bases left between them.

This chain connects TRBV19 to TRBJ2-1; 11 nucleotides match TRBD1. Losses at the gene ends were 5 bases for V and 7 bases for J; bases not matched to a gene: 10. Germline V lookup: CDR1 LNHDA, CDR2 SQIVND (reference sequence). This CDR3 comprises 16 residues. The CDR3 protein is CASSGLGDRGRNEQFF. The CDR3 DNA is TGTGCCAGTAGTGGTTTGGGGGACAGGGGGAGGAATGAGCAGTTCTTC. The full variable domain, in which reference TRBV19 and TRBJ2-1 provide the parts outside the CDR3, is DGGITQSPKYLFRKEGQNVTLSCEQNLNHDAMYWYRQDPGQGLRLIYYSQIVNDFQKGDIAEGYSVSREKKESFPLTVTSAQKNPTAFYLCASSGLGDRGRNEQFFGPGTRLTVL.

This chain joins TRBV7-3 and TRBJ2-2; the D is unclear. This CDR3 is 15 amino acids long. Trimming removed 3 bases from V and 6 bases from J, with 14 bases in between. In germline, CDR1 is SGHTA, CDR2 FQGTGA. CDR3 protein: CASSFVIELAGELFF. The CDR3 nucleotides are TGTGCCAGCAGCTTCGTGATAGAACTGGCCGGGGAGCTGTTTTTT.

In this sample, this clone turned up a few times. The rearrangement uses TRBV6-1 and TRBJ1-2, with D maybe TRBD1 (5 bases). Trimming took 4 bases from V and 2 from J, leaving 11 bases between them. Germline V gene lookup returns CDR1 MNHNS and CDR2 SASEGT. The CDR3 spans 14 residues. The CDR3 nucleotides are TGTGCCAGCAGTGTGGGGACGGGCAACTATGGCTACACCTTC. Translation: CASSVGTGNYGYTF.

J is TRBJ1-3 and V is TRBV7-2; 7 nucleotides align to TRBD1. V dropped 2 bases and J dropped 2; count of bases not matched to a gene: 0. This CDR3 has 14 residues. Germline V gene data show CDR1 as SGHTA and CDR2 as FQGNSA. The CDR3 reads CASSLQGAGNTIYF. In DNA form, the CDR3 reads TGTGCCAGCAGCTTACAGGGGGCTGGAAACACCATATATTTT.

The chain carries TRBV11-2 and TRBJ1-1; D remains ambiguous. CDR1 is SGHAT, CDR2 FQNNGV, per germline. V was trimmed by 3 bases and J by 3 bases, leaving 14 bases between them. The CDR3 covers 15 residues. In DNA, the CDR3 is TGTGCCAGCAGCTTTAGTTTTGAGGGAGACACTGAAGCTTTCTTT. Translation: CASSFSFEGDTEAFF.

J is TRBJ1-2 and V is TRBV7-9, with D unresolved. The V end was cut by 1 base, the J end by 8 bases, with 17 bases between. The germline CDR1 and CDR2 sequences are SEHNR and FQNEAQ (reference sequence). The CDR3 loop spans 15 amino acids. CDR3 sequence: CASSLVRPEVDGYTF. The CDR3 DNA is TGTGCCAGCAGCTTAGTCCGGCCTGAGGTCGACGGCTACACCTTC.

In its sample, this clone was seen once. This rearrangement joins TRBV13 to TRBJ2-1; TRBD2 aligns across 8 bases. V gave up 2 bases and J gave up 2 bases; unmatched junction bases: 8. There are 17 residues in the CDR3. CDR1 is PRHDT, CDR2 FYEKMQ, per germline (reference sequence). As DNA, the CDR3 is TGTGCCAGCAGCTTATGGCTAGCGGGTGATACCTACAATGAGCAGTTCTTC. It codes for CASSLWLAGDTYNEQFF.

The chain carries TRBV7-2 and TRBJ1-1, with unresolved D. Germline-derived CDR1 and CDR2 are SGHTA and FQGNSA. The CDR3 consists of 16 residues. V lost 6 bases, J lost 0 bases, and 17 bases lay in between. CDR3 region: CASRSRGGAMNTEAFF. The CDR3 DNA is TGTGCCAGCAGGAGCCGAGGAGGAGCAATGAACACTGAAGCTTTCTTT.

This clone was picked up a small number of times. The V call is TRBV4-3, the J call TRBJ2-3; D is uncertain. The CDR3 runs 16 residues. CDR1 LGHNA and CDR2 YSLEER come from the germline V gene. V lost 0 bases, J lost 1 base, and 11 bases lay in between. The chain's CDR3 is CASSQEFVRRTDTQYF. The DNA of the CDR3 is TGCGCCAGCAGCCAAGAATTTGTCAGACGCACAGATACGCAGTATTTT.

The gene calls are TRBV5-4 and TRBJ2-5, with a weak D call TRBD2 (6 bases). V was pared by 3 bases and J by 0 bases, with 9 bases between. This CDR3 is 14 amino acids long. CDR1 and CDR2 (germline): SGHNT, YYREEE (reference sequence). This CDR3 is CASSWGRYQETQYF. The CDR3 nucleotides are TGTGCCAGCAGCTGGGGGAGGTACCAAGAGACCCAGTACTTC. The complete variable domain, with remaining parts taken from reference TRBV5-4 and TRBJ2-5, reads ETGVTQSPTHLIKTRGQQVTLRCSSQSGHNTVSWYQQALGQGPQFIFQYYREEENGRGNFPPRFSGLQFPNYSSELNVNALELDDSALYLCASSWGRYQETQYFGPGTRLLVL.

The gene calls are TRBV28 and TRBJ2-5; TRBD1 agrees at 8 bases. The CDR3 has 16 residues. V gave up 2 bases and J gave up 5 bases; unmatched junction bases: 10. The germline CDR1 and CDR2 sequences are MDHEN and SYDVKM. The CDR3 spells CASSLRGRQGRETQYF. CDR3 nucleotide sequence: TGTGCCAGCAGTTTAAGAGGCAGACAGGGGCGGGAGACCCAGTACTTC.

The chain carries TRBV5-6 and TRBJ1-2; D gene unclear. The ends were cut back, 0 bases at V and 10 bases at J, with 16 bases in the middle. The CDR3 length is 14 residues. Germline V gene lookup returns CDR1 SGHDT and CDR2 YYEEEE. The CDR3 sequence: CASSLERRALIYTF. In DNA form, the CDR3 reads TGTGCCAGCAGCTTGGAAAGACGGGCCTTAATCTACACCTTC.